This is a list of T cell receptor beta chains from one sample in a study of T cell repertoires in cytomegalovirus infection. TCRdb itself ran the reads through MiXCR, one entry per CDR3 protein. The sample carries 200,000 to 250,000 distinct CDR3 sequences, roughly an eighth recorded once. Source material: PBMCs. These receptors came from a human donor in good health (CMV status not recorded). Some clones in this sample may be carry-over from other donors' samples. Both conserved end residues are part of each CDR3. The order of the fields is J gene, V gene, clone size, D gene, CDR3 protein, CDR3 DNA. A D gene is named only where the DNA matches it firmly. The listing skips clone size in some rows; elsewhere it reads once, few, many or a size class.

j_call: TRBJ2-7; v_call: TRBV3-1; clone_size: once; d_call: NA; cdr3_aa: CASSQGRTTYEQYF; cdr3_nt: TGTGCCAGCAGCCAAGGACGGACTACCTACGAGCAGTACTTC
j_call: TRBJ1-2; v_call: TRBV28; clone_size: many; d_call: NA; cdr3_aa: CASTPGSAYGYTF; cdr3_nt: TGTGCCAGCACCCCCGGGAGCGCTTATGGCTACACCTTC
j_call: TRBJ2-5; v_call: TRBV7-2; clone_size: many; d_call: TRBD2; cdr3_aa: CASSFLAGGPRETQYF; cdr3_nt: TGTGCCAGCAGCTTTCTAGCGGGGGGGCCGCGGGAGACCCAGTACTTC
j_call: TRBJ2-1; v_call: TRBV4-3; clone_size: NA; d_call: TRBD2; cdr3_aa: CASSQDRGTSGRNEQFF; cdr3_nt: TGCGCCAGCAGCCAAGATAGGGGAACTAGCGGGAGAAATGAGCAGTTCTTC
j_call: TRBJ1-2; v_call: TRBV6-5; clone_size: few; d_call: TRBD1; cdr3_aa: CASSYRTGNYGYTF; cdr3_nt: TGTGCCAGCAGTTACAGGACAGGGAACTATGGCTACACCTTC
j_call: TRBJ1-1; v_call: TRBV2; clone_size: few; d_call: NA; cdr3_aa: CASNPQGSNTEAFF; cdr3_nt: TGTGCCAGCAACCCCCAGGGTTCTAACACTGAAGCTTTCTTT
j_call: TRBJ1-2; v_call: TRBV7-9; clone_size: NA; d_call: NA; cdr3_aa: CASSSETRFGYTF; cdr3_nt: TGTGCCAGCAGCTCCGAGACCAGATTTGGATACACCTTC
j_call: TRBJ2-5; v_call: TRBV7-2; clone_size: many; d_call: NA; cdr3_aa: CASSSAPSHRRGETQYF; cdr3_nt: TGTGCCAGCAGCTCCGCCCCCTCCCACAGGCGTGGAGAGACCCAGTACTTC
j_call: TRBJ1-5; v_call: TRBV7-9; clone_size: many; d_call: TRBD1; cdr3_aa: CASSLASGGWVQPQHF; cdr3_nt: TGTGCCAGCAGCTTAGCTTCAGGGGGCTGGGTTCAGCCCCAGCATTTT
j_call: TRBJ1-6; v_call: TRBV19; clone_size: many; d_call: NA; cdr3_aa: CASSSQGRGGSPLHF; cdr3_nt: TGTGCCAGCAGTAGTCAAGGCAGGGGTGGCTCACCCCTCCACTTT
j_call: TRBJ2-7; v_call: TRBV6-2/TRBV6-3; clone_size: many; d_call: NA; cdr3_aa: CASSYTSSSYEQYF; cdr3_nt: TGTGCCAGCAGTTACACTAGCAGCTCCTACGAGCAGTACTTC
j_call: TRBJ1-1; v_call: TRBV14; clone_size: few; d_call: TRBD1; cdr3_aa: CASSQALTGGTEAFF; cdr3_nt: TGTGCCAGCAGCCAAGCCTTGACAGGGGGAACTGAAGCTTTCTTT
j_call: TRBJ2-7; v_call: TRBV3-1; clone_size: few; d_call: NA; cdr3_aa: CASSQEAMGRGPSYEQYF; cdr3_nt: TGTGCCAGCAGCCAAGAGGCTATGGGGCGGGGGCCCTCCTACGAGCAGTACTTC
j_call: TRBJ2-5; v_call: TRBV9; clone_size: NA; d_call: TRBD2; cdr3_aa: CASSVVASGQETQYF; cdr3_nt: TGTGCCAGCAGCGTAGTGGCTAGCGGTCAAGAGACCCAGTACTTC
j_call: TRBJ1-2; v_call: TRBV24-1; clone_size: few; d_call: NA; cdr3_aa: CATSEAREPYGYTF; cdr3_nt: TGTGCCACCAGTGAAGCAAGGGAACCCTATGGCTACACCTTC
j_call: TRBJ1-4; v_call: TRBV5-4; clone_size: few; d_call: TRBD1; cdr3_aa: CASSPGTDTNEKLFF; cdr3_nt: TGTGCCAGCAGTCCCGGGACAGATACTAATGAAAAACTGTTTTTT
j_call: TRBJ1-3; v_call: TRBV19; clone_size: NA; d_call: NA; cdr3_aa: CASSSSSTIYF; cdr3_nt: TGTGCCAGTAGCAGTTCGAGCACCATATATTTT
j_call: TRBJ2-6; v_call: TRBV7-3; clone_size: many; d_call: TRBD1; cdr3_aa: CASSPQGQLSGANVLTF; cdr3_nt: TGTGCCAGCAGCCCCCAGGGACAGCTTTCTGGGGCCAACGTCCTGACTTTC
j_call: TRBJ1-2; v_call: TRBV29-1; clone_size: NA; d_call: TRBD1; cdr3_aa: CSVVQGADGYTF; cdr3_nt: TGCAGCGTAGTACAGGGGGCGGATGGCTACACCTTC
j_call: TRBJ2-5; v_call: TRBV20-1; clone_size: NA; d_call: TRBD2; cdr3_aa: CSARDGSSGSETQYF; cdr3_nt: TGCAGTGCTAGAGACGGATCTAGCGGGAGTGAGACCCAGTACTTC
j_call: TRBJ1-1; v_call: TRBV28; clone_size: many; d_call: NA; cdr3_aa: CASSLDRQVWNTEAFF; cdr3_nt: TGTGCCAGCAGCCTGGACCGACAGGTCTGGAATACTGAAGCTTTCTTT
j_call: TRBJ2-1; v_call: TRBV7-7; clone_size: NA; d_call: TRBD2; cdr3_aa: CASSLGVSGMGDEQFF; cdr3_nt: TGTGCCAGCAGCTTAGGAGTAAGCGGGATGGGCGATGAGCAGTTCTTC
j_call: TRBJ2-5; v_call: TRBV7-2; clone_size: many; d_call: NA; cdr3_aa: CASSLSRLATQYF; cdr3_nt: TGTGCCAGCAGCTTATCCAGGCTCGCAACCCAGTACTTC
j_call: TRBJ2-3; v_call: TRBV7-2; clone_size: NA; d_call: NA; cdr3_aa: CASSPSPDTQYF; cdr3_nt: TGTGCCAGCAGCCCTTCACCAGATACGCAGTATTTT
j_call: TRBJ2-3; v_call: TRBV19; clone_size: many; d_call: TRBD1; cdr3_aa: CASSIGTGGADTQYF; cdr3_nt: TGTGCCAGTAGTATTGGGACAGGGGGCGCGGATACGCAGTATTTT
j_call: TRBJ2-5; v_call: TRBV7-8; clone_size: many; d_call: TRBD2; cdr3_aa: CASSRLGTTLQETQYF; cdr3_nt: TGTGCCAGCAGCCGGCTGGGGACTACACTCCAAGAGACCCAGTACTTC
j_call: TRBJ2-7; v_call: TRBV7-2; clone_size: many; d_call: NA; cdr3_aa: CASSLGWQSYEQYF; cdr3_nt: TGTGCCAGCAGCTTAGGGTGGCAGTCCTACGAGCAGTACTTC
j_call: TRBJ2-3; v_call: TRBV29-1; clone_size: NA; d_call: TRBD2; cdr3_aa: CSSWTSGSNTDTQYF; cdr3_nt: TGCAGCTCCTGGACTAGCGGGAGCAACACAGATACGCAGTATTTT
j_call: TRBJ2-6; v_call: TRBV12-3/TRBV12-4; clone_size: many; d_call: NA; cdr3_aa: CASKPPRRSSGANVLTF; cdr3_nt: TGTGCCAGCAAGCCTCCCAGGCGTAGCTCTGGGGCCAACGTCCTGACTTTC
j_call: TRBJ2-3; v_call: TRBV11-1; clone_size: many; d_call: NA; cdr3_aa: CASSLVVGADTQYF; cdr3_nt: TGTGCCAGCAGCTTAGTGGTGGGGGCAGATACGCAGTATTTT
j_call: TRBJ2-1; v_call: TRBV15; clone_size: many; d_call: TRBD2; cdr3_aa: CATSRDRTSGTYNEQFF; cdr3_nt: TGTGCCACCAGCAGAGATAGAACTAGCGGGACCTACAATGAGCAGTTCTTC
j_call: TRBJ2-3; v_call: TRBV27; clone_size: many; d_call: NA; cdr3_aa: CASSLWGEDTQYF; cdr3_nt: TGTGCCAGCAGTTTATGGGGGGAAGATACGCAGTATTTT
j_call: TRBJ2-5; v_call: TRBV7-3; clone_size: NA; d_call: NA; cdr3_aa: CASSPTEGRRETQYF; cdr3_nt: TGTGCCAGCAGCCCCACGGAGGGCCGAAGGGAGACCCAGTACTTC
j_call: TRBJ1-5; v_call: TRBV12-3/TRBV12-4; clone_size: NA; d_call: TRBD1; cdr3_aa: CASREDRGNQPQHF; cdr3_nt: TGTGCCAGCAGGGAAGACAGGGGGAATCAGCCCCAGCATTTT
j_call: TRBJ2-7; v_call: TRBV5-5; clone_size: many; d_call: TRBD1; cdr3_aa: CASSTLGTGSPNEQYF; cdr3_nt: TGTGCCAGCAGCACCCTCGGGACAGGGAGCCCTAACGAGCAGTACTTC
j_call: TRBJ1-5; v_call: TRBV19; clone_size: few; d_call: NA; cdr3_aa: CASGEDQPQHF; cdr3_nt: TGTGCCAGTGGCGAGGATCAGCCCCAGCATTTT
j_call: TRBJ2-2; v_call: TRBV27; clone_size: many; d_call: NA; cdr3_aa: CASSLGRTGELFF; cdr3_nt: TGTGCCAGCAGTTTAGGGCGGACCGGGGAGCTGTTTTTT
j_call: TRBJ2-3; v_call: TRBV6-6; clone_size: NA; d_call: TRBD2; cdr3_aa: CASMGLAHMPDTQYF; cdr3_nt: TGTGCCAGCATGGGACTAGCCCATATGCCAGATACGCAGTATTTT
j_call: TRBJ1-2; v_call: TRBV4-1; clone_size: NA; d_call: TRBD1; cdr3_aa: CASSQDGGQYYGYTF; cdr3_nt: TGCGCCAGCAGCCAAGATGGGGGACAGTACTATGGCTACACCTTC
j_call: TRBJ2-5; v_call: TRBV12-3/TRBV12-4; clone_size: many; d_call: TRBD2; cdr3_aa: CASSLGAGTSRVETQYF; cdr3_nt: TGTGCCAGCAGTTTGGGAGCCGGGACTAGCCGAGTGGAGACCCAGTACTTC
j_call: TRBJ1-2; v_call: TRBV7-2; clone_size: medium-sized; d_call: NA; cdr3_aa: CASSLRGKGSYTF; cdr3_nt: TGTGCCAGCAGCTTGAGAGGAAAAGGGAGCTACACCTTC
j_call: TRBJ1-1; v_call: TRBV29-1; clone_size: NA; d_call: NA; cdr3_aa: CSVVSRPGGTEAFF; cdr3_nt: TGCAGCGTGGTAAGCAGGCCCGGGGGCACTGAAGCTTTCTTT
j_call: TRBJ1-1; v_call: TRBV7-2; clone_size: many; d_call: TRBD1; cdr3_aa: CASSAEGARQAFF; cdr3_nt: TGTGCCAGCAGCGCAGAGGGGGCCCGCCAAGCTTTCTTT
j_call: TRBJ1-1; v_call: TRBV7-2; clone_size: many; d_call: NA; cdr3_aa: CASSLAGEETEAFF; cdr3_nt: TGTGCCAGCAGCTTAGCCGGGGAGGAGACTGAAGCTTTCTTT
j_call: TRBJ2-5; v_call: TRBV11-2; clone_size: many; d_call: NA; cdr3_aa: CASSLVEWVEETQYF; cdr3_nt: TGTGCCAGCAGCTTAGTGGAATGGGTTGAAGAGACCCAGTACTTC
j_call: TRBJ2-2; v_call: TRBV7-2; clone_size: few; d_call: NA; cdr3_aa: CASSLGGGIGELFF; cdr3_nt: TGTGCCAGCAGCTTAGGTGGGGGGATCGGGGAGCTGTTTTTT
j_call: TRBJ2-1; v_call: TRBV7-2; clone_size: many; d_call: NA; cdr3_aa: CASSLREWGEQFF; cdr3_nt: TGTGCCAGCAGTCTCAGGGAATGGGGTGAGCAGTTCTTC
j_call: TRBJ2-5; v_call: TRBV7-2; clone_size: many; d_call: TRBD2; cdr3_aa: CASSPRLAGRAETQYF; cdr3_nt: TGTGCCAGCAGCCCCCGACTAGCGGGAAGGGCAGAGACCCAGTACTTC
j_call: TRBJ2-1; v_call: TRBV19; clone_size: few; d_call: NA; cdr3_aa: CASKGGGRSYNEQFF; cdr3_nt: TGTGCCAGTAAGGGGGGCGGGAGATCCTACAATGAGCAGTTCTTC
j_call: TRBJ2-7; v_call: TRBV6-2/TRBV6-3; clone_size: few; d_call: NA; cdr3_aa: CASSNKEPPPYEQYF; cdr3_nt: TGTGCCAGCAGCAACAAGGAGCCACCTCCCTACGAGCAGTACTTC